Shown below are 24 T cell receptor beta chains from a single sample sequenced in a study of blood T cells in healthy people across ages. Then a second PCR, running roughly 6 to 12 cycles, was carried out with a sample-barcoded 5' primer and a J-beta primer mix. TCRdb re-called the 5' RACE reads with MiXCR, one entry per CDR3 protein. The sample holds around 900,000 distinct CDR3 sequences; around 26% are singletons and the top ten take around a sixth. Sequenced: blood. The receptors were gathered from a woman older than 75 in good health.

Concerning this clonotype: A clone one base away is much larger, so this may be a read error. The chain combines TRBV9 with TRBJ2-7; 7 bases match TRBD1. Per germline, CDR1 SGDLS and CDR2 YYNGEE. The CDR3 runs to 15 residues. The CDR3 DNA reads TGTGCCAGCAGCTACCGGGACAGTCCCTCCCACGAGCAGTACTTC. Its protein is CASSYRDSPSHEQYF.

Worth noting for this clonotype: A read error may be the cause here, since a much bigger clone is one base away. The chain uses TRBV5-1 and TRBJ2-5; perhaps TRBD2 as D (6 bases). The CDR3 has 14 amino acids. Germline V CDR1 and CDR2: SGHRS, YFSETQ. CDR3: CASNLAGYKETQYF. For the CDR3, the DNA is TGCGCCAGCAACTTGGCGGGGTACAAAGAGACCCAGTACTTC.

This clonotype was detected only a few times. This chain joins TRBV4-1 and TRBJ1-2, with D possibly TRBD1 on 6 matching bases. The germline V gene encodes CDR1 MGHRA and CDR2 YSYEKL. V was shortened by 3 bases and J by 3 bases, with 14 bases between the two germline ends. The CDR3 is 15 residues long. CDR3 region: CASSHVDRPDYGYTF. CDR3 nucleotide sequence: TGCGCCAGCAGCCATGTGGACAGACCTGACTATGGCTACACCTTC.

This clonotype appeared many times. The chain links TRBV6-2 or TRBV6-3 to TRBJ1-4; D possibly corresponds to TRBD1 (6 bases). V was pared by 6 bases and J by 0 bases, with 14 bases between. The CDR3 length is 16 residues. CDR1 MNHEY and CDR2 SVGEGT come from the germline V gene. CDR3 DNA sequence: TGTGCCAGCAGATCGGGACACCTTTCAACTAATGAAAAACTGTTTTTT. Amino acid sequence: CASRSGHLSTNEKLFF.

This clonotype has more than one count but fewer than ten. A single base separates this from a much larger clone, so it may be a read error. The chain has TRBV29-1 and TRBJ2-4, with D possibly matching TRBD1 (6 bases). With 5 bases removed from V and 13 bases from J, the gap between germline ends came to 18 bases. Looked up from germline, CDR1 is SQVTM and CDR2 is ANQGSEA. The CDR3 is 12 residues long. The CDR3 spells CSVRREGGEQYF. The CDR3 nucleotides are TGCAGCGTTCGCAGGGAAGGGGGTGAGCAGTACTTC.

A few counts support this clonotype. The CDR3 region is CASSLSPDYNEQYF. The CDR3, as DNA: TGCGCCAGCAGCTTGAGCCCGGACTACAATGAGCAGTACTTC. The rearrangement joins TRBV5-1 to TRBJ2-1; TRBD2 is a possible D gene (6 bases). The tail of the sequence fits TRBJ2-7 better, so the J call may be wrong. Germline V CDR1 and CDR2: SGHRS, YFSETQ. The CDR3 totals 14 residues.

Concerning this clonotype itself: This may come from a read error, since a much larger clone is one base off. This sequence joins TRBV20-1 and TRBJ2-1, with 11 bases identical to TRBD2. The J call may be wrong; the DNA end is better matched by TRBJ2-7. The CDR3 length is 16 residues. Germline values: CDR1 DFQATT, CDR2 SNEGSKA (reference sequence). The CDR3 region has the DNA TGCAGTGCTCCCGGGGGTGGGACTAGCGGCTACAATGAGCAGTACTTC. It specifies CSAPGGGTSGYNEQYF.

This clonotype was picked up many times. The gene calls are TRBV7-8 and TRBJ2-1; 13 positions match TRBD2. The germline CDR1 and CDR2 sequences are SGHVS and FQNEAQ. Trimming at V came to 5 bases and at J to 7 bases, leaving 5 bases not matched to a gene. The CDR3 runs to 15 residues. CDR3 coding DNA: TGTGCCAGCAGCACCACTAGCGGGGGGGCAAATGAGCAGTTCTTC. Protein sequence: CASSTTSGGANEQFF. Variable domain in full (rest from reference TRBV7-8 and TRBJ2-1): GAGVSQSPRYKVAKRGQDVALRCDPISGHVSLFWYQQALGQGPEFLTYFQNEAQLDKSGLPSDRFFAERPEGSVSTLKIQRTQQEDSAVYLCASSTTSGGANEQFFGPGTRLTVL.

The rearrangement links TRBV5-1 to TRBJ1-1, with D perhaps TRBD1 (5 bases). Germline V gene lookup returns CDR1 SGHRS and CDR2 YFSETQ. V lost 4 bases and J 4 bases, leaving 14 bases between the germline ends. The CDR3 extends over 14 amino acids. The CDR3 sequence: CASSPELRGTEAFF. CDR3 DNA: TGCGCCAGCAGCCCCGAATTAAGGGGCACTGAAGCTTTCTTT. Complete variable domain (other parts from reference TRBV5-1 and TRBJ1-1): KAGVTQTPRYLIKTRGQQVTLSCSPISGHRSVSWYQQTPGQGLQFLFEYFSETQRNKGNFPGRFSGRQFSNSRSEMNVSTLELGDSALYLCASSPELRGTEAFFGQGTRLTVV.

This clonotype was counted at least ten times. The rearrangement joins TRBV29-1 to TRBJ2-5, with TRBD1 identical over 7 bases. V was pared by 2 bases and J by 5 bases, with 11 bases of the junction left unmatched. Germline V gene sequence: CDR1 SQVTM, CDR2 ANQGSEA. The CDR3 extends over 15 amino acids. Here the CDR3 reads CSVERGRKAEETQYF. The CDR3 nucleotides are TGCAGCGTTGAAAGGGGGCGGAAAGCCGAGGAGACCCAGTACTTC. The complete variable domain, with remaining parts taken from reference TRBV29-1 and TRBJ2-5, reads SAVISQKPSRDICQRGTSLTIQCQVDSQVTMMFWYRQQPGQSLTLIATANQGSEATYESGFVIDKFPISRPNLTFSTLTVSNMSPEDSSIYLCSVERGRKAEETQYFGPGTRLLVL.

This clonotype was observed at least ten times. CDR3: CSVNPGGAGNEQFF. The CDR3 nucleotides read TGCAGCGTGAACCCGGGGGGCGCCGGTAATGAGCAGTTCTTC. J is TRBJ2-1 and V is TRBV29-1; weak D call: TRBD2 (7 bases). From germline, CDR1 is SQVTM and CDR2 ANQGSEA. With 6 bases removed from V and 7 bases from J, the gap between germline ends came to 19 bases. The CDR3 extends over 14 amino acids.

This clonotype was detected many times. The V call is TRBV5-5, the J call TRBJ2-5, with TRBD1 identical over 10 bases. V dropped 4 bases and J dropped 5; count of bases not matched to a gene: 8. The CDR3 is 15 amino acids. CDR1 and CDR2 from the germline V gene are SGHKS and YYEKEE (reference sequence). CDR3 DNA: TGTGCCAGCAGCAGTGCGACAGGGGGCGTTGAGACCCAGTACTTC. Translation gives CASSSATGGVETQYF.

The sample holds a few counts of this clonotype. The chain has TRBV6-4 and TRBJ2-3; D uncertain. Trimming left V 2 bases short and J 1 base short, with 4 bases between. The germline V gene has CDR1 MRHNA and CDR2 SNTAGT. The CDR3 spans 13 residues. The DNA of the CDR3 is TGTGCCAGCAGTGACCGTCGCACAGATACGCAGTATTTT. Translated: CASSDRRTDTQYF.

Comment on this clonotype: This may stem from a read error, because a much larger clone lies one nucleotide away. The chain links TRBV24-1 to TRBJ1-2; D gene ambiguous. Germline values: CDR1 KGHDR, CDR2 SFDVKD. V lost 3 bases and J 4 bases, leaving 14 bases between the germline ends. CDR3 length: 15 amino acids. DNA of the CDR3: TGTGCCACCAGTGATCCCCGAGCAGAGCGCTATGGCTACACCTTC. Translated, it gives CATSDPRAERYGYTF.

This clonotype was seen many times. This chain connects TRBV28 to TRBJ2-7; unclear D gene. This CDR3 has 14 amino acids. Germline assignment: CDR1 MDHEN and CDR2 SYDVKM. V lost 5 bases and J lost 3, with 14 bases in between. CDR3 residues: CASSPRPINYEQYF. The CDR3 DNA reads TGTGCCAGCAGTCCTCGTCCGATCAACTACGAGCAGTACTTC.

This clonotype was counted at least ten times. CDR3: CASSSLAPAGELFF. For the CDR3, the DNA is TGTGCCAGCAGCTCACTAGCGCCGGCCGGGGAGCTGTTTTTT. This chain uses TRBV12-3 or TRBV12-4 with TRBJ2-2, with TRBD2 matching over 7 bases. The CDR3 loop spans 14 amino acids. V gave up 6 bases and J gave up 6 bases; unmatched junction bases: 7.

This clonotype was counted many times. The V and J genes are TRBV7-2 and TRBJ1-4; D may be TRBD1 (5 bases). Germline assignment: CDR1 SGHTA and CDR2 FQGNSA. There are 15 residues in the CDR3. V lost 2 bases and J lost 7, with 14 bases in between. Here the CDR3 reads CASSLNPGTGEKLFF. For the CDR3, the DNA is TGTGCCAGCAGCTTAAACCCGGGGACGGGTGAAAAACTGTTTTTT. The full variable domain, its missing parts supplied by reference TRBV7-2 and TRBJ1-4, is GAGVSQSPSNKVTEKGKDVELRCDPISGHTALYWYRQSLGQGLEFLIYFQGNSAPDKSGLPSDRFSAERTGGSVSTLTIQRTQQEDSAVYLCASSLNPGTGEKLFFGSGTQLSVL.

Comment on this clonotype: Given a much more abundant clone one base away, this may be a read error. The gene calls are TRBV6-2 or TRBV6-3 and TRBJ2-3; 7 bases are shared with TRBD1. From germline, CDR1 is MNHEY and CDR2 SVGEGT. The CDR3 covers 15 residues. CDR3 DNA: TGTGCCAGCAGTCTAGGGGGCTTGAAAGCAGATGCGCAGTATTTT. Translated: CASSLGGLKADAQYF.

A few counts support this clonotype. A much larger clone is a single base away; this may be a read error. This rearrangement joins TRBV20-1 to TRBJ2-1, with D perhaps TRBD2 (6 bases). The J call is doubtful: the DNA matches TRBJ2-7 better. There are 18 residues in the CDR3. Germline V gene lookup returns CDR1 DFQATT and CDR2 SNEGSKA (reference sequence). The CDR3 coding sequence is TGCAGTGCTAGAGTCGGGAGCGTACTCCCCGGCTCCTACAATGAGCAGTACTTC. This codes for CSARVGSVLPGSYNEQYF.

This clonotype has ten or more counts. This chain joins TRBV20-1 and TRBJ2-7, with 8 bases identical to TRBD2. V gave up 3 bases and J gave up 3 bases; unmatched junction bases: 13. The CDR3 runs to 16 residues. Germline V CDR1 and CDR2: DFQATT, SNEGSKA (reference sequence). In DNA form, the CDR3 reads TGCAGTGCTAGTGGGATCCCGGCGGGGGGTCGCTACGAGCAGTACTTC. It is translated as CSASGIPAGGRYEQYF.

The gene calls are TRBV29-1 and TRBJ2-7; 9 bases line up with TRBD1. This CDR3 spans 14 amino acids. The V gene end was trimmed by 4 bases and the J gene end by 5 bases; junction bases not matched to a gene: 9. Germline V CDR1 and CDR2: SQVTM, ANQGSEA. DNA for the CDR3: TGCAGCGTTGGAGACAGGGGGTTAGTCGACGAGCAGTACTTC. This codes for CSVGDRGLVDEQYF.

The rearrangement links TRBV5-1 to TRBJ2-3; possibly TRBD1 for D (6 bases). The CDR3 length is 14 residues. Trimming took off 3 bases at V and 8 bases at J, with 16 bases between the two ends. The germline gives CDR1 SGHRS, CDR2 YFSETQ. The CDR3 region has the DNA TGCGCCAGCAGCTGGGCAGGGGCAGCTGGTACGCAGTATTTT. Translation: CASSWAGAAGTQYF.

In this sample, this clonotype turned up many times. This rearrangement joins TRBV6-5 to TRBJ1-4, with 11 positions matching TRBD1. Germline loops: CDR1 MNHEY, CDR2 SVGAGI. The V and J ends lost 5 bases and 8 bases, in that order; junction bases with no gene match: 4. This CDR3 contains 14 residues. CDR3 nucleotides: TGTGCCAGCAGTCGGGACAGGGGGGAAGAAAAACTGTTTTTT. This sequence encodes CASSRDRGEEKLFF.

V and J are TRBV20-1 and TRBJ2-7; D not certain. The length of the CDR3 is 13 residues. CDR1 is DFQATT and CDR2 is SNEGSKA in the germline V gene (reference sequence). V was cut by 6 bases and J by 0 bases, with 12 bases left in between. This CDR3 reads CSARSWSSYEQYF. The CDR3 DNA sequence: TGCAGTGCCCGGTCCTGGAGCTCCTACGAGCAGTACTTC.